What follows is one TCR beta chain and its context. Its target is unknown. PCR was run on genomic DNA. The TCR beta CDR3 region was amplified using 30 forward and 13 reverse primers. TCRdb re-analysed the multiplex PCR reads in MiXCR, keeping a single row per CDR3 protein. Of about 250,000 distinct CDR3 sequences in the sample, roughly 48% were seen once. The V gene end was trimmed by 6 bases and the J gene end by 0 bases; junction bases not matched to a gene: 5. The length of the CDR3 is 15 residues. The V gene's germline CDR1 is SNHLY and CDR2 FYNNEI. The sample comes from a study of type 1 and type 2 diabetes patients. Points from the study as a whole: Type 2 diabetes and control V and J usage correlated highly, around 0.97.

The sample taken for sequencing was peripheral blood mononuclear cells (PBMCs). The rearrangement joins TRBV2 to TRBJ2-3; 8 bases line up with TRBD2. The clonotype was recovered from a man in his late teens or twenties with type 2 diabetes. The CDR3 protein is CASSPGLVSTDTQYF. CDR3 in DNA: TGTGCCAGCAGCCCGGGACTAGTTAGCACAGATACGCAGTATTTT.